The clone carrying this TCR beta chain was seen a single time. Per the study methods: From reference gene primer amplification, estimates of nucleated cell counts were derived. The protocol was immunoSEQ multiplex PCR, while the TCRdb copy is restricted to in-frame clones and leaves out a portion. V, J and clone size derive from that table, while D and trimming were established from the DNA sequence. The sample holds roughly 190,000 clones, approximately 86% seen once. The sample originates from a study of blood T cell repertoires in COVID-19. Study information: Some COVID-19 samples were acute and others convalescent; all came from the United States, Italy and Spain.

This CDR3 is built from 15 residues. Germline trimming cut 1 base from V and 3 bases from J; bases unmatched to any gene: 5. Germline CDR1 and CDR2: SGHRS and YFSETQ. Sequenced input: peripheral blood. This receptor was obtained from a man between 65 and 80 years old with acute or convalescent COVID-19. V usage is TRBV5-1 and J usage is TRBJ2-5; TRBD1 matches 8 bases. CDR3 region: CASSLNPGQEETQYF. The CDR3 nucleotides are TGCGCCAGCAGCTTGAACCCGGGACAGGAAGAGACCCAGTACTTC.